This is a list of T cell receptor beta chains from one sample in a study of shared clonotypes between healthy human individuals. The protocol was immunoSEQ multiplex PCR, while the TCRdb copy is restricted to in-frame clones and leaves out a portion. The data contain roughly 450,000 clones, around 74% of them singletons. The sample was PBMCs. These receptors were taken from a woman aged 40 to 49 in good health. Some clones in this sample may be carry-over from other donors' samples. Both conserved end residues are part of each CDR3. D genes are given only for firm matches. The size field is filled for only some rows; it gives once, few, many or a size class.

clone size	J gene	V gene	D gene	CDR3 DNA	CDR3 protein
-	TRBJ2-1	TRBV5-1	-	TGCGCCAGCAGCCCCCGGGACCCTCGGGTTGAGCAGTTCTTC	CASSPRDPRVEQFF
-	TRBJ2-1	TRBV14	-	TGTGCCAGCAGCCAAGACAGGCGGGCCTACAATGAGCAGTTCTTC	CASSQDRRAYNEQFF
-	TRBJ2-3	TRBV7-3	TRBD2	TGTGCCAGCAGCCCCACTAGCGGGAGCACAGATACGCAGTATTTT	CASSPTSGSTDTQYF
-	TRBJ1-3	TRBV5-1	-	TGCGCCAGCAGCTCAGGGGACGGAAACACCATATATTTT	CASSSGDGNTIYF
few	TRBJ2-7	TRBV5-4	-	TGTGCCAGCAGCTTGGCTGGCTTCCAGGAGCAGTACTTC	CASSLAGFQEQYF
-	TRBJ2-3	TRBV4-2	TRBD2	TGTGCCAGCAGCCAAGAGGGGCGGGAGGTAAGGACAGATACGCAGTATTTT	CASSQEGREVRTDTQYF
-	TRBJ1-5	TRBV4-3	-	TGCGCCAGCAGCCAAGAGGGCAGGGGTAATCAGCCCCAGCATTTT	CASSQEGRGNQPQHF
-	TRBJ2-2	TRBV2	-	TGTGCCAGCTCCCCAACGGCGAACACCGGGGAGCTGTTTTTT	CASSPTANTGELFF
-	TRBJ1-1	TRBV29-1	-	TGCAGCGGCTCACAGGGGAACACTGAAGCTTTCTTT	CSGSQGNTEAFF
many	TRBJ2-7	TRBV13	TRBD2	TGTGCCAGCAGCCCGGGACTAGCGGGACCAAGCTACGAGCAGTACTTC	CASSPGLAGPSYEQYF
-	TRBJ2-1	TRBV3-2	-	TGTGCCAGAAACAATGAGCAGTTCTTC	CARNNEQFF
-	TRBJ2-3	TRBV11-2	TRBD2	TGTGCCAGCAGCCGGCGGACTAGCGGCGAATTCGGGCAGTATTTT	CASSRRTSGEFGQYF
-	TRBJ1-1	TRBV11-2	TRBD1	TGTGCCAGCAGCCCGAACCGGGACAGTACTGAAGCTTTCTTT	CASSPNRDSTEAFF
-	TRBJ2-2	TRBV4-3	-	TGCGCCAGCAGCCAGCTCTCAGAGGGCGGGGAGCTGTTTTTT	CASSQLSEGGELFF
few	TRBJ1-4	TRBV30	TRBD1	TGTGCCTGGAGCTACTTGGACAGGGACGGCGGAAAACTGTTTTTT	CAWSYLDRDGGKLFF
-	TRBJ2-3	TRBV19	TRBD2	TGTGCCAGTAGTGATAGCGGGAGGAGGACAGATACGCAGTATTTT	CASSDSGRRTDTQYF
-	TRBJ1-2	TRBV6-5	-	TGTGCCAGCAGTTCGTTAACATCGCGGGGCTACACCTTC	CASSSLTSRGYTF
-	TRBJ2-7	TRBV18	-	TGTGCCAGCTCTGAGCGTTCGGGCTCCTACGAGCAGTACTTC	CASSERSGSYEQYF
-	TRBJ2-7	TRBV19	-	TGTGCCAGTAGTGCGACACATACCGGGGCTTCCTACGAGCAGTACTTC	CASSATHTGASYEQYF
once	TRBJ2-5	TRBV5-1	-	TGCGCCAGCAGCTTCCGGGAAAGCTCAGGGACCCAGTACTTC	CASSFRESSGTQYF
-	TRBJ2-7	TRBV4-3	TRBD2	TGCGCCAGCAGCTGGGGACTAGCGCTAGGTTACGAGCAGTACTTC	CASSWGLALGYEQYF
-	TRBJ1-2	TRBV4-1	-	TGCGCCAGCAGCCCCGGGGATCAGGGACTCTACTATGGCTACACCTTC	CASSPGDQGLYYGYTF
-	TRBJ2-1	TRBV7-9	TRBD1	TGTGCCAGCAGCCGACGCGGGACAGGGGTCAATGAGCAGTTCTTC	CASSRRGTGVNEQFF
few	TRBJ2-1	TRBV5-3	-	TGTGCCAGCACGTTCAATGAGCAGTTCTTC	CASTFNEQFF
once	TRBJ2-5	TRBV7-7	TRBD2	TGTGCTAGCAGCTTAGGGGGACTAGTCTCCGAGACCCAGTACTTC	CASSLGGLVSETQYF
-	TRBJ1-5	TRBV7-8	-	TGTGCCAGCAGCTTATCGAATGGCAATCAGCCCCAGCATTTT	CASSLSNGNQPQHF
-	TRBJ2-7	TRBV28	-	TGTGCCAGTAATTTCGGCGACAGGCACTACGAGCAGTACTTC	CASNFGDRHYEQYF
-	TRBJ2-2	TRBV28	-	TGTGCCAGCACCTCAGACAGCACCGGGGAGCTGTTTTTT	CASTSDSTGELFF
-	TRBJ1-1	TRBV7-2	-	TGTGCCAGCAGCATCACAGCGGGCACTGAAGCTTTCTTT	CASSITAGTEAFF
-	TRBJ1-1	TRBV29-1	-	TGCAGCGTTGAGGTTACAGAGAACACTGAAGCTTTCTTT	CSVEVTENTEAFF
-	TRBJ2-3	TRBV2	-	TGTGCCAGCAGTGAAGGGGGCGGACGAGGGACAGATACGCAGTATTTT	CASSEGGGRGTDTQYF
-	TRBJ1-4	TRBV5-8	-	TGTGCCAGCAGCTTGGTAGTTGGGCAGGGGCCACGGGAAAAACTGTTTTTT	CASSLVVGQGPREKLFF
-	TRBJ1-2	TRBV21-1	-	TGTGCCAGCAGCCCCCTCACCTATGGCTACACCTTC	CASSPLTYGYTF
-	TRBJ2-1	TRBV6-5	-	TGTGCCAGCAGTTCTGCAGGGTTGAATGAGCAGTTCTTC	CASSSAGLNEQFF
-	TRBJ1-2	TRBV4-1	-	TGCGCCAGCAGCCAAGAGGGAAGGGGGTACTATGGCTACACCTTC	CASSQEGRGYYGYTF
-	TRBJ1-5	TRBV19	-	TGTGCCAGTAGTAACCCTAAATCCGGGAATGGCAATCAGCCCCAGCATTTT	CASSNPKSGNGNQPQHF
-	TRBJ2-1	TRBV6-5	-	TGTGCCAGCAGCGCCGCCCCTAGCGCCGGTGAGCAGTTCTTC	CASSAAPSAGEQFF
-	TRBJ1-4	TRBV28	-	TGTGCCAGCAGTTTACGAAACAGGTTCAGAGATGAAAAACTGTTTTTT	CASSLRNRFRDEKLFF
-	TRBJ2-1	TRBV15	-	TGTGCCACCAGCATGGGAGAGACCTCCTACAATGAGCAGTTCTTC	CATSMGETSYNEQFF
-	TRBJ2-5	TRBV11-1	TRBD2	TGTGCCAGCAGCTTAGGAGCAGCGGGAGGGAGAGAGACCCAGTACTTC	CASSLGAAGGRETQYF
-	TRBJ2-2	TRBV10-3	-	TGTGCCTCCGGGACTCAACTCACCGGGGAGCTGTTTTTT	CASGTQLTGELFF
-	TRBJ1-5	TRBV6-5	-	TGTGCCGGATCCCTAGGGGCTTATCAGCCCCAGCATTTT	CAGSLGAYQPQHF
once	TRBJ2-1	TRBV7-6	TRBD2	TGTGCCAGCAGCTTAGAGGCTAGCGGTTATAACAATGAGCAGTTCTTC	CASSLEASGYNNEQFF
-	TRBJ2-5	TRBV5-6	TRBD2	TGTGCCAGCAGCCCCACAGCGGGAGTTCAAGAGACCCAGTACTTC	CASSPTAGVQETQYF
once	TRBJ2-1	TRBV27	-	TGTGCCAGCAGTTTAAAACAAATTAGCTACAATGAGCAGTTCTTC	CASSLKQISYNEQFF
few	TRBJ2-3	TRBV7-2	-	TGTGCCAGCAGCCAACTAGAACAAAACACAGATACGCAGTATTTT	CASSQLEQNTDTQYF
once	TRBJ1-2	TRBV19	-	TGTGCCAGTAGTTTCCGACAGGAGCTCACCAACTATGGCTACACCTTC	CASSFRQELTNYGYTF
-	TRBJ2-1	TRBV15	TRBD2	TGTGCCACCAGCAGGGGACTAGCGGGCGCCAATGAGCAGTTCTTC	CATSRGLAGANEQFF
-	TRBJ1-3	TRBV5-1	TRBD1	TGCGCCAGCAGCCCAGGGACAGGGGCTGGAAACACCATATATTTT	CASSPGTGAGNTIYF
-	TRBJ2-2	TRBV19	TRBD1	TGTGCCAGTAGTATCCTAAGGGGGCCCCCATCCACCGGGGAGCTGTTTTTT	CASSILRGPPSTGELFF
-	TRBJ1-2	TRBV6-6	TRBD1	TGTGCCAGCAGTTTTTTAGTAGGGGGCGGAGGCTACACCTTC	CASSFLVGGGGYTF
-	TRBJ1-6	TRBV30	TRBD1	TGTGCCTGGAGCGATGGACAGGGCAGACGTTCACCCCTCCACTTT	CAWSDGQGRRSPLHF
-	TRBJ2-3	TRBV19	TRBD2	TGTGCCAGTAGTAGCGGGAGGCTCACAGATACGCAGTATTTT	CASSSGRLTDTQYF
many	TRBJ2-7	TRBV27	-	TGTGCCAGCAGTTCTCGGACATTAAGCTCCTACGAGCAGTACTTC	CASSSRTLSSYEQYF
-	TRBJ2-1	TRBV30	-	TGTGCCTGGAGTAGGACTCGGTTTTACAATGAGCAGTTCTTC	CAWSRTRFYNEQFF